The sequence of this T cell receptor (beta chain) was determined in a study of blood T cell repertoires in COVID-19. Study at large: Researchers got acute and convalescent COVID-19 samples from the United States, Italy and Spain. PBMCs, B-cell-depleted T cells, or T cells provided the cDNA or gDNA that made up the material.

The CDR3 has 16 amino acids. Germline values: CDR1 LNHDA, CDR2 SQIVND (reference sequence). V lost 5 bases to trimming and J lost 1 base, with 17 bases between them. Clones were read by immunoSEQ multiplex PCR, and TCRdb kept only the in-frame ones, dropping some. The sample has approximately 430,000 clones; roughly 88% are singletons. The source material was peripheral blood. The chain recombines TRBV19 with TRBJ1-2; tentatively, D is TRBD1 (6 bases). This TCR was sampled from a woman in her twenties or thirties with active or convalescent COVID-19. The CDR3 is CASSEFGQNFNYGYTF. The CDR3 nucleotides are TGTGCCAGTAGTGAATTTGGACAGAACTTTAACTATGGCTACACCTTC.